This T cell receptor beta chain emerged from a study of T cell repertoires in cytomegalovirus infection. Whole-study findings and limits: Ex vivo, HLA-C-restricted CMV-specific TCR beta clonotypes prevailed over the rest of the response.

Regarding this clonotype: Its specificity is not known.

Germline CDR1 is MGHRA and CDR2 is YSYEKL. CDR3 length: 15 amino acids. Trimming at V came to 5 bases and at J to 6 bases, leaving 9 bases not matched to a gene. MiXCR, run by TCRdb on the reads, gives a single entry per CDR3 protein. The table records 300,000 to 400,000 distinct CDR3 sequences, more than 20% of them present only once. Sample: cultured PBMCs, taken from culture after CMV antigen stimulation. This clonotype was sampled from a human donor in good health (CMV status not recorded). Some clones in this sample may be carry-over from other donors' samples. The chain uses TRBV4-1 and TRBJ1-2; 10 bases agree with TRBD1. The CDR3 region is CASSFTGTGEDGYTF. The CDR3, as DNA: TGCGCCAGCAGCTTTACCGGGACAGGGGAAGATGGCTACACCTTC.